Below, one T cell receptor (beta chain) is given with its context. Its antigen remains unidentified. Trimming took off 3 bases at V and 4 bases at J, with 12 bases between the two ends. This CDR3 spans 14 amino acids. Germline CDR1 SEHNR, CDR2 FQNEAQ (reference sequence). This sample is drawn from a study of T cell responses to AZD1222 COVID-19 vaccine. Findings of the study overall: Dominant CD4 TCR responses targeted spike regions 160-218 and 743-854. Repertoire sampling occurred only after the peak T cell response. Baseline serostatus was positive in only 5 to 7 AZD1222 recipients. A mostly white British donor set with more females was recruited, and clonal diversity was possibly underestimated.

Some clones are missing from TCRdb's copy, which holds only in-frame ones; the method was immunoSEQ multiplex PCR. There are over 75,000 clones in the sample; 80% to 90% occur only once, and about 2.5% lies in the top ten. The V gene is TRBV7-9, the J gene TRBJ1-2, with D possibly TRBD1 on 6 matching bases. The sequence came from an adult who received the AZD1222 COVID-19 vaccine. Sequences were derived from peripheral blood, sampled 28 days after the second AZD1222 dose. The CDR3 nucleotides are TGTGCCAGCAGCTTCACGACAGGCCTCTATGGCTACACCTTC. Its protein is CASSFTTGLYGYTF.